Each of the 13 T cell receptor beta chains below was sequenced from the same sample in a study of OX40 agonist ivuxolimab in advanced cancers. TCRdb keeps only in-frame clones here, not all; method: immunoSEQ multiplex PCR. The table lists roughly 92,000 clones, approximately 80% of them singletons, with roughly 5% in the top ten. The material was CD4+ or CD8+ T cells sorted from blood, obtained in a trial of the OX40 agonist ivuxolimab. The receptors come from an adult with an advanced solid tumor such as melanoma, head and neck, liver or kidney cancer.

The chain uses TRBV27 and TRBJ2-2; D may match TRBD1 or TRBD2 (6 bases each). The germline V and J ends were trimmed by 6 bases and 1 base, with 15 bases remaining between them. CDR1 MNHEY and CDR2 SMNVEV come from the germline V gene (reference sequence). This CDR3 region has 16 residues. The CDR3 region has the DNA TGTGCCAGCAGCTACTCCCGGGGGCGGAACACCGGGGAGCTGTTTTTT. Translation gives CASSYSRGRNTGELFF.

The chain couples TRBV19 to TRBJ2-7; D remains unclear. CDR1 is LNHDA, CDR2 SQIVND, per germline (reference sequence). The CDR3 spans 15 residues. Trimming left V 5 bases short and J 0 bases short, with 14 bases between. The CDR3 here is CASSVLLGPSYEQYF. Here the CDR3 DNA reads TGTGCCAGTAGTGTGCTTTTGGGTCCCTCCTACGAGCAGTACTTC. The complete variable domain, with remaining parts taken from reference TRBV19 and TRBJ2-7, reads DGGITQSPKYLFRKEGQNVTLSCEQNLNHDAMYWYRQDPGQGLRLIYYSQIVNDFQKGDIAEGYSVSREKKESFPLTVTSAQKNPTAFYLCASSVLLGPSYEQYFGPGTRLTVT.

The chain uses TRBV11-3 and TRBJ2-1; D is possibly TRBD2 (6 bases). The CDR3 runs to 13 residues. The germline gives CDR1 SGHNT, CDR2 YENEEA. V was cut by 6 bases and J by 6 bases, with 12 bases left in between. CDR3 bases: TGTGCCAGCAGTCTTAGCGGAGCCAATGAGCAGTTCTTC. It translates to CASSLSGANEQFF. Using reference TRBV11-3 and TRBJ2-1 for the parts outside the CDR3, the full variable domain is EAGVVQSPRYKIIEKKQPVAFWCNPISGHNTLYWYLQNLGQGPELLIRYENEEAVDDSQLPKDRFSAERLKGVDSTLKIQPAELGDSAVYLCASSLSGANEQFFGPGTRLTVL.

The J gene is TRBJ1-2, the V gene TRBV15, with D unresolved. Trimming took 1 base from V and 1 from J, leaving 10 bases between them. Germline lookup yields CDR1 LNHNV and CDR2 YYDKDF (reference sequence). The length of the CDR3 is 15 residues. This CDR3 is CATSRVAEDNYGYTF. As DNA, the CDR3 is TGTGCCACCAGCAGAGTGGCGGAGGATAACTATGGCTACACCTTC.

The V call is TRBV5-4, the J call TRBJ2-3; TRBD2 matches at 10 bases. CDR3 size: 17 residues. CDR1 and CDR2 (germline): SGHNT, YYREEE (reference sequence). V lost 3 bases, J lost 5 bases, and 12 bases stayed unmatched. CDR3 protein: CASSSSPAGGQGDTQYF. The DNA of the CDR3 is TGTGCCAGCAGCTCCTCTCCAGCGGGGGGGCAAGGAGATACGCAGTATTTT.

The chain employs TRBV2 and TRBJ1-1; 7 positions agree with TRBD1. Germline lookup yields CDR1 SNHLY and CDR2 FYNNEI. This CDR3 is 13 amino acids long. V gave up 5 bases and J gave up 3 bases; unmatched junction bases: 3. The CDR3 protein is CASSIDRDTEAFF. In DNA, the CDR3 is TGTGCCAGCAGTATCGACAGGGACACTGAAGCTTTCTTT.

The rearrangement joins TRBV30 to TRBJ1-4; maybe TRBD1 (5 bases). V lost 1 base, J lost 8 bases, and 14 bases lay in between. Germline V gives CDR1 GTSNPN, CDR2 SVGIG (reference sequence). The CDR3 has 14 amino acids. This CDR3 reads CAWSARGGREKLFF. CDR3 DNA: TGTGCCTGGAGTGCCCGGGGCGGTCGGGAAAAACTGTTTTTT.

This clone was seen only once. The chain is built from TRBV6-7 and TRBJ2-2; 9 nucleotides line up with TRBD2. TRBV6-7 is known as an ORF, though its function is uncertain. The V and J ends lost 4 bases and 0 bases, in that order; junction bases with no gene match: 21. The CDR3 extends over 22 amino acids. The CDR3 loop is CASSSQPAPGPSGTANTGELFF. CDR3 DNA: TGTGCCAGCAGTTCTCAGCCCGCCCCGGGTCCTAGCGGGACCGCGAACACCGGGGAGCTGTTTTTT.

The J gene is TRBJ1-2, the V gene TRBV2, with 9 bases that match TRBD1. The length of the CDR3 is 14 residues. Trimming cost V 3 bases and J 5 bases; bases outside gene matches: 4. Germline V gene lookup returns CDR1 SNHLY and CDR2 FYNNEI. The CDR3: CASSEKGQGYGYTF. The DNA of the CDR3 is TGTGCCAGCAGTGAGAAGGGACAGGGATATGGCTACACCTTC.

For the CDR3, the DNA is TGTGCCACCCATGACAGGGGGTCCTACGAGCAGTACTTC. Residues: CATHDRGSYEQYF. This chain connects TRBV25-1 to TRBJ2-7, with 9 positions matching TRBD1. V gave up 10 bases and J gave up 1 base; unmatched junction bases: 5. Germline CDR1 MGHDK, CDR2 SYGVNS. The CDR3 contains 13 residues.

This chain links TRBV30 with TRBJ1-1; D gene unclear. CDR1 and CDR2 from the germline V gene are GTSNPN and SVGIG (reference sequence). The CDR3 is made up of 12 amino acids. Trimming shortened V by 3 bases and J by 1 base, and 6 bases separated the two germline ends. CDR3 region: CAWRMGNTEAFF. The CDR3 DNA reads as TGTGCCTGGAGGATGGGGAACACTGAAGCTTTCTTT.

The CDR3 reads CASSWDDYGYTF. CDR3 coding DNA: TGTGCCAGCAGCTGGGACGATTATGGCTACACCTTC. This rearrangement joins TRBV5-5 to TRBJ1-2, with TRBD1 as a possible D gene (5 bases). Germline values: CDR1 SGHKS, CDR2 YYEKEE (reference sequence). V was trimmed by 3 bases and J by 5 bases, leaving 8 bases between them. The CDR3 length is 12 residues.

This chain joins TRBV13 and TRBJ1-1; no clear D gene. This CDR3 comprises 14 residues. Deletions cut 5 bases from V and 2 bases from J, with 12 bases between. CDR1 is PRHDT, CDR2 FYEKMQ, per germline (reference sequence). The DNA of the CDR3 is TGTGCCAGCAGCCCCCCAACAAGAAACACTGAAGCTTTCTTT. Protein product: CASSPPTRNTEAFF.